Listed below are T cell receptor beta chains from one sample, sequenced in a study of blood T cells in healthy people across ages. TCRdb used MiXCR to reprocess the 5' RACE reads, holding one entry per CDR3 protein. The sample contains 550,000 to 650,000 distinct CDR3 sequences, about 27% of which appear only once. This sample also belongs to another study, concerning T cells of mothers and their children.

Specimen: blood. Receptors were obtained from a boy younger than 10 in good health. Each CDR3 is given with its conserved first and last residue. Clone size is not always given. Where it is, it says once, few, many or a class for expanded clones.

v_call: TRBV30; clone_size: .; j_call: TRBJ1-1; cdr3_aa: CAWRRRQGNTEAFF
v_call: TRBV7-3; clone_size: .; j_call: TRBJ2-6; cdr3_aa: CASSSSGALFGANVLTF
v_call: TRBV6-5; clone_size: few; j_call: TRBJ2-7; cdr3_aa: CASSWRGGAHEQYF
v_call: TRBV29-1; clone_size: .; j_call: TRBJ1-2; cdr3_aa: CSVAAEYGYTF
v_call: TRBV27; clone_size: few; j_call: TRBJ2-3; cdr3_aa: CASSSRDPGSIDTQYF
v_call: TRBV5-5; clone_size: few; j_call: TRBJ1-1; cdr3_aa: CASSLVYRGLDTEAFF
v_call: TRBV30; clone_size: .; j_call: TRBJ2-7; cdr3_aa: CAWSVPRTGESHEQYF
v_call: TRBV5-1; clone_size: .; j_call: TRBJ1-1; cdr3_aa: CASSRSQKRPEAFF
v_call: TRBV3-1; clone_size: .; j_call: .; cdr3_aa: CASSPVSRRDYEQYF
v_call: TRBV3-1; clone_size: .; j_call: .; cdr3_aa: CASSRRDRTKETQYF
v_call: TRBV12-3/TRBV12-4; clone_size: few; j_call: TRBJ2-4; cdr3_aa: CASSFGRLAKNIQYF
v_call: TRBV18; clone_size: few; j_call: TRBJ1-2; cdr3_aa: CASSAGTGGATTLGYTF
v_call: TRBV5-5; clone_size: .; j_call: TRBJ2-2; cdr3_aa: CASSPRAGELFF
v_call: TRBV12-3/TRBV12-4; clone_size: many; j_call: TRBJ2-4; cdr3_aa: CASSSTSQNIQYF
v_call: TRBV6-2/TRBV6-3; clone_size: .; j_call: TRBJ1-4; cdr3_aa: CASSPGGVEKLFF
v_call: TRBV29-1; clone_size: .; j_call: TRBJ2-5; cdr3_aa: CSGLGQGETQYF
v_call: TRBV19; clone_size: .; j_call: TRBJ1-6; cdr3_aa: CASSPQGRGSPLHF
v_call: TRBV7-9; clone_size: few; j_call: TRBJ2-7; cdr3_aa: CASSWGLEIGEQYF
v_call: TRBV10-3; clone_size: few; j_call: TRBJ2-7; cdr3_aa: CATTGAGEQYF
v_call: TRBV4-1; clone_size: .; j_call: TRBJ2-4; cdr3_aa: CASSQVGMAKNIQYF
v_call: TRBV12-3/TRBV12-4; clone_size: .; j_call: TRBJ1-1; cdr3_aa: CASSVPGPTFF
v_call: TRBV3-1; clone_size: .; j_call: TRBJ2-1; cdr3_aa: CASSQEPVYNEQFF
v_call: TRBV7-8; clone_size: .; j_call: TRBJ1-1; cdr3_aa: CASSLGDAEAFF
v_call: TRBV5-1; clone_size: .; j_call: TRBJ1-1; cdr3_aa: CASSLAQGKMNTEAFF
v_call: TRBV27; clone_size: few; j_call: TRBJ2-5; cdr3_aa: CASSNRDRQETQYF
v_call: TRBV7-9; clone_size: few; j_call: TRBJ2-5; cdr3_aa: CASSSPDRGLETQYF
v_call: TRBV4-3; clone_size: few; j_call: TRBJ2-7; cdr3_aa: CASSQDDSFDEQYF
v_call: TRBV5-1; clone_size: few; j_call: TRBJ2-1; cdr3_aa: CASSLGGTSGGMDEQFF
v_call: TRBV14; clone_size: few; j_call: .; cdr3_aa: CASSQELAGYEQFF
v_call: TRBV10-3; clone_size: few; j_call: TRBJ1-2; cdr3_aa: CAISEVQGYGYTF
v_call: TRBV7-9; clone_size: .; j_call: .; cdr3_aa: CAGGSGPNWFYDEQFF
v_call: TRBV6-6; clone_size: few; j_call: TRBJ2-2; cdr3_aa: CASRGGQGNTGELFF
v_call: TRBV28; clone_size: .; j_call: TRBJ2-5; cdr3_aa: CASSTNTGSETQYF
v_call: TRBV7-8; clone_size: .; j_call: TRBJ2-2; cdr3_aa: CASSLTGGWELFF
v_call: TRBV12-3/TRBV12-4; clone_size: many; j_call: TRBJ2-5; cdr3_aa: CASMRLAGGRQETQYF
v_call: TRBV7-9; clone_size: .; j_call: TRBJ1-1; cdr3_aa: CASSLRYSYTEAFF
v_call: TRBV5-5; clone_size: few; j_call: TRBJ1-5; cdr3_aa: CASSQARAGVNQPQHF
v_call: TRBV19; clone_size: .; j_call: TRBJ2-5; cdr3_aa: CASSIRAEEETQYF
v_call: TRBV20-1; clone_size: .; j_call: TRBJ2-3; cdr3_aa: CSASPSGPTDTQYF
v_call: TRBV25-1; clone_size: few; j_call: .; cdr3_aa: CASSESGGYEQYF
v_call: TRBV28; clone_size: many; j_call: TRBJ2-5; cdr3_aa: CASSYQRGGEETQYF
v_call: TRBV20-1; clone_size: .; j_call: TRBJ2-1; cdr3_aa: CSARDSLAAVDEQFF